This is a list of T cell receptor beta chains from one sample in a study of blood T cell repertoires in COVID-19. Clones were read by immunoSEQ multiplex PCR, and TCRdb kept only the in-frame ones, dropping some. The sample lists more than 100,000 clones, over 75% seen once, with over 10% in the top ten. The specimen was peripheral blood. Receptors were obtained from a human donor in a cohort sampled during active or convalescent COVID-19. CDR3s include the opening cysteine and the closing phenylalanine or tryptophan. The D gene is left open where the match is weak. Where a row states a size, it is once, few, many or the class of an expanded clone; other rows omit it.

d_gene	v_gene	abundance	j_gene	CDR3nt	CDR3aa
TRBD1	TRBV30	NA	TRBJ1-2	TGTGCCTGGGGACAGGACGCTAATTGTGGCTACACCTTC	CAWGQDANCGYTF
NA	TRBV7-9	NA	TRBJ1-2	TGTGCCAGCAGACAGGGAGAAGACTATGGCTACACCTTC	CASRQGEDYGYTF
NA	TRBV7-9	NA	TRBJ1-2	TGTGCCAGCAGCGAGGGCGGCTATGGCTACACCTTC	CASSEGGYGYTF
NA	TRBV14	NA	TRBJ1-6	TGTGCCAGCAGCCAAGATGGCAGCTCCTATAATTCACCCCTCCACTTT	CASSQDGSSYNSPLHF
TRBD1	TRBV5-6	once	TRBJ2-2	TGTGCCAGCAGCTTGGCCGGCACAGGGGGTATGTCCGGGGAGCTGTTTTTT	CASSLAGTGGMSGELFF
TRBD1	TRBV9	NA	TRBJ1-2	TGTGCCAGCAGCCCACAGGGGGTTGCCTATGGCTACACCTTC	CASSPQGVAYGYTF
TRBD2	TRBV7-3	once	TRBJ2-1	TGTGCCAGCAGCTTCGCAGCGGGGGACTACAATGAGCAGTTCTTC	CASSFAAGDYNEQFF
TRBD1	TRBV7-6	NA	TRBJ1-3	TGTGCCAGCAGCTTAGGGGTACGGACAGGGGGCTCTGGAAACACCATATATTTT	CASSLGVRTGGSGNTIYF
NA	TRBV11-2	NA	TRBJ2-6	TGTGCCAGCACCCAGAACCGGGCTGGGGCCAACGTCCTGACTTTC	CASTQNRAGANVLTF
TRBD2	TRBV6-5	NA	TRBJ2-1	TGTGCCAGCAGTTACCATCGGGGGGGGCTTATGAATGAGCAGTTCTTC	CASSYHRGGLMNEQFF
TRBD1	TRBV6-6	NA	TRBJ2-2	TGTGCCAGCAGTTACCCGGACAGGGGGAACACCGGGGAGCTGTTTTTT	CASSYPDRGNTGELFF
TRBD1	TRBV19	few	TRBJ2-5	TGTGCCAGTAGTTTCGGACAGGTCCAGACCCAGTACTTC	CASSFGQVQTQYF
NA	TRBV30	NA	TRBJ1-5	TGTGCCTCGTCACGAGATGACGGACACAATCAGCCCCAGCATTTT	CASSRDDGHNQPQHF
NA	TRBV5-5	once	TRBJ2-6	TGTGCCAGCAGCTCACACCCACGGGGCACAGGGACTGGGGCCAACGTCCTGACTTTC	CASSSHPRGTGTGANVLTF
NA	TRBV30	NA	TRBJ1-2	TGTGCCTGGAGTGCTAGAGGAGAGCCTTTCTATGGCTACACCTTC	CAWSARGEPFYGYTF
TRBD1	TRBV6-2/TRBV6-3	NA	TRBJ1-1	TGTGCCAGCAGCCCCGGACAGGTTAGGATGAACACTGAAGCTTTCTTT	CASSPGQVRMNTEAFF
NA	TRBV18	NA	TRBJ1-2	TGTGCCAGCTCGCCCGGGGGGCAGGACTATGGCTACACCTTC	CASSPGGQDYGYTF
TRBD2	TRBV11-3	NA	TRBJ2-1	TGTGCCAGCAGCCGGGGACTAGCGGGGGGTAGTGAGCAGTTCTTC	CASSRGLAGGSEQFF
NA	TRBV2	NA	TRBJ2-5	TGTGCCAGCAGGGACACTACCAACCAAGAGACCCAGTACTTC	CASRDTTNQETQYF
NA	TRBV2	NA	TRBJ2-3	TGTGCCAGTAGTACAGGTAACCCTAGCACAGATACGCAGTATTTT	CASSTGNPSTDTQYF
NA	TRBV11-3	NA	TRBJ1-5	TGTGCCAGCAGCTTTAGGGGACCGACAGGTTTTAGCAATCAGCCCCAGCATTTT	CASSFRGPTGFSNQPQHF
NA	TRBV7-9	NA	TRBJ1-2	TGTGCCAGCAGCTCAGAGGGCCGTTTAGGCTACACCTTC	CASSSEGRLGYTF
NA	TRBV7-9	NA	TRBJ2-2	TGTGCCAGCAGCCTCGGAGCGGAGCTGTTTTTT	CASSLGAELFF
NA	TRBV6-5	NA	TRBJ1-1	TGTGCCAGCAGTTCCGGGGGGCTGGCCACTGAAGCTTTCTTT	CASSSGGLATEAFF
NA	TRBV7-2	NA	TRBJ2-1	TGTGCCAGCAGTTCTACATGGACTCGGGAGCAGTTCTTC	CASSSTWTREQFF
NA	TRBV5-1	NA	TRBJ1-2	TGCGCCAGCAGCCAGGGTTCGCCACTCTATGGCTACACCTTC	CASSQGSPLYGYTF
NA	TRBV6-2/TRBV6-3	NA	TRBJ1-5	TGTGCCAGCAGCTCAGGTTCCTATAGCAATCAGCCCCAGCATTTT	CASSSGSYSNQPQHF
TRBD1	TRBV2	NA	TRBJ1-5	TGTGCCAGCAGTAAGGGGGCGAGGATAAGGAGCAATCAGCCCCAGCATTTT	CASSKGARIRSNQPQHF
NA	TRBV27	NA	TRBJ2-1	TGTGCCAGCAGTTTAATGGCTTACAATGAGCAGTTCTTC	CASSLMAYNEQFF
TRBD1	TRBV4-2	NA	TRBJ1-4	TGTGCCAGCAGCCTCAGCTCCGGGACAGGGGACGAAAAACTGTTTTTT	CASSLSSGTGDEKLFF
NA	TRBV11-3	NA	TRBJ1-2	TGTGCCAGCAGCCTTGCGGGGTCCTATGGCTACACCTTC	CASSLAGSYGYTF
TRBD1	TRBV3-1/TRBV3-2	once	TRBJ2-7	TGTGCCAGCAGCCAAATGGACAGGATGAGCTACGAGCAGTACTTC	CASSQMDRMSYEQYF
NA	TRBV2	NA	TRBJ2-3	TGTGCCAGCAGTAACAGCCTCACAGATACGCAGTATTTT	CASSNSLTDTQYF
NA	TRBV11-2	NA	TRBJ2-7	TGTGCCAGCAGCTTTGAGTCCTTGGACGAGCAGTACTTC	CASSFESLDEQYF
TRBD2	TRBV12-3/TRBV12-4	NA	TRBJ2-5	TGTGCCGGACGGGGGGGCCAAGAGACCCAGTACTTC	CAGRGGQETQYF
NA	TRBV21-1	once	TRBJ2-7	TGTGCCAGCAGCAAGTCGGGGGGACCCCGACGGGAGCAGTACTTC	CASSKSGGPRREQYF
NA	TRBV5-6	few	TRBJ1-1	TGTGCCAGCAGGCGGGAACGCAGGAACACTGAAGCTTTCTTT	CASRRERRNTEAFF
TRBD1	TRBV11-1	NA	TRBJ2-7	TGTGCCAGCAGCTTAACAGGGGGGTCCTACGAGCAGTACTTC	CASSLTGGSYEQYF
NA	TRBV6-2/TRBV6-3	NA	TRBJ1-5	TGTGCCAGCAGTTACCGTGGGGAGGGGTTGCCCCAGCATTTT	CASSYRGEGLPQHF
TRBD1	TRBV5-1	NA	TRBJ1-1	TGCGCCAGCAGCTTGTCCGGGACAGGGGTGGGCACTGAAGCTTTCTTT	CASSLSGTGVGTEAFF
TRBD1	TRBV7-3	NA	TRBJ2-1	TGTGCCAGCAGCTTAGGGGACAGCCTTTACAATGAGCAGTTCTTC	CASSLGDSLYNEQFF
NA	TRBV19	NA	TRBJ1-4	TGTGCCAGTAGTATAGGGGCAGGGAATAATGAAAAACTGTTTTTT	CASSIGAGNNEKLFF
NA	TRBV12-3/TRBV12-4	NA	TRBJ2-7	TGTGCCAGCAGAACACACGGGTCCTACGAGCAGTACTTC	CASRTHGSYEQYF
TRBD2	TRBV7-2	NA	TRBJ2-7	TGTGCCAGCAGCTTCACTAGCGGGGGATCTTACGAGCAGTACTTC	CASSFTSGGSYEQYF
TRBD2	TRBV5-1	NA	TRBJ2-1	TGCGCCAGCAGCTTGGGACTAGCGGGAGGTCGTAATGAGCAGTTCTTC	CASSLGLAGGRNEQFF
NA	TRBV2	NA	TRBJ1-1	TGTGCCAGCAGGGCTCTAGCGGGGATCACTGAAGCTTTCTTT	CASRALAGITEAFF
NA	TRBV7-3	NA	TRBJ1-5	TGTGCCAGCAGCTTAGGTTGCAGGGGCGGACAGCCCCAGCATTTT	CASSLGCRGGQPQHF
NA	TRBV27	few	TRBJ1-6	TGTGCCAGCAGCCCCAGGGGAAGCACGAATTCACCCCTCCACTTT	CASSPRGSTNSPLHF
NA	TRBV20-1	NA	TRBJ2-5	TGCAGTGCTAGCCCGGAGACCCAGTACTTC	CSASPETQYF
TRBD2	TRBV27	NA	TRBJ2-2	TGTGCCAGCAGTTTACGCGCCGGGAGGGGGGAGCTGTTTTTT	CASSLRAGRGELFF
NA	TRBV28	NA	TRBJ1-1	TGTGCCAGCACCAGGACAGACAACACTGAAGCTTTCTTT	CASTRTDNTEAFF
NA	TRBV11-3	NA	TRBJ2-2	TGTGCCAGCAGCCGGGAGCCGGGCGCAGGCACCGGGGAGCTGTTTTTT	CASSREPGAGTGELFF
NA	TRBV20-1	NA	TRBJ1-2	TGCAGTGCTAGTTCTGTCATCGGAGGGGGCTACACCTTC	CSASSVIGGGYTF
TRBD2	TRBV6-2/TRBV6-3	few	TRBJ2-1	TGTGCCAGCAGTTACCTTCGCGGGGGGGCTGGCTCCTACAATGAGCAGTTCTTC	CASSYLRGGAGSYNEQFF
NA	TRBV7-8	NA	TRBJ2-7	TGTGCCAGCAGGTATAGATATCAGGGTGACGAGCAGTACTTC	CASRYRYQGDEQYF
NA	TRBV29-1	NA	TRBJ1-4	TGCAGCGTTGAACCAGGTTCTAATGAAAAACTGTTTTTT	CSVEPGSNEKLFF
NA	TRBV7-3	NA	TRBJ2-2	TGTGCCAGCAGCTTAAACCGGCCTAGCAACACCGGGGAGCTGTTTTTT	CASSLNRPSNTGELFF
NA	TRBV5-1	NA	TRBJ1-6	TGCGCCAGCAGCTTCGAAGGGGCCGCCGATAATTCACCCCTCCACTTT	CASSFEGAADNSPLHF
NA	TRBV30	NA	TRBJ1-1	TGTGCCTGGAGTCCGGACAGAATGAACACTGAAGCTTTCTTT	CAWSPDRMNTEAFF